This TCR beta chain was sequenced for a study of cytomegalovirus exposure and HLA in healthy donors. Study results and caveats: TRBV6-2, TRBV6-3 and some other V segments were unresolvable in 87-base-pair reads.

As regards this clone: Its antigen is unknown.

The V gene end was trimmed by 6 bases and the J gene end by 4 bases; junction bases not matched to a gene: 4. The CDR3 runs to 13 residues. Germline V gives CDR1 SGHRS, CDR2 YFSETQ. The primer mix had 60 Vbeta and 13 Jbeta primers. Produced via immunoSEQ multiplex PCR; TCRdb's table is partial and in-frame only. The sample lists roughly 100,000 clones, 81% occurring once. As for the donors, each was a healthy bone marrow donor. This chain connects TRBV5-1 to TRBJ1-2; 9 bases are a match to TRBD1. The sample comprised PBMCs. This TCR was recovered from a man aged 40-49 years in good health and CMV-seropositive. This chain's CDR3 is CASKTGGVYGYTF. The CDR3 nucleotides are TGCGCCAGCAAAACAGGGGGCGTCTATGGCTACACCTTC.